This TCR beta chain came from a study of identical twins. Study-level points and caveats: Out-of-frame TCR alpha sharing in monozygotic twins exceeded recombination model predictions.

This clonotype turned up a few times. As yet, its antigen is unknown. TCRdb re-called the 5' RACE reads with MiXCR, one entry per CDR3 protein. The data show approximately 620,000 distinct CDR3 sequences, over 8.5% seen once. The data were also submitted as part of a second study, on yellow fever vaccine responses in identical twins.

Sequenced material: PBMCs. The receptor's source is a woman aged 18-29 years in good health.

DNA for the CDR3: TGTGCCAGCAGCCCCAGCGGGAGGGGTGGAGAGACCCAGTACTTC. This sequence encodes CASSPSGRGGETQYF. V gene TRBV2 combines with J gene TRBJ2-5, with 10 bases that match TRBD2. This CDR3 is built from 15 residues. CDR1 is SNHLY and CDR2 is FYNNEI in the germline V gene. V lost 6 bases and J lost 4; bases outside the gene matches: 8. Together with reference TRBV2 and TRBJ2-5, the CDR3 gives the full variable domain: EPEVTQTPSHQVTQMGQEVILRCVPISNHLYFYWYRQILGQKVEFLVSFYNNEISEKSEIFDDQFSVERPDGSNFTLKIRSTKLEDSAMYFCASSPSGRGGETQYFGPGTRLLVL.